A selection of T cell receptor beta chains follows, all from one sample in a study of T-cell reconstitution after alpha-beta-depleted transplantation in children. TCRdb re-analysed the PCR reads in MiXCR, keeping a single row per CDR3 protein. Among almost 500,000 distinct CDR3 sequences listed, under 15% were seen once. This material consisted of PBMCs from the stem cell graft donor, taken from the stem cell graft. Receptors originate from a human donor who donated a stem cell graft to a child with combined immunodeficiency. Each CDR3 is given with its conserved first and last residue. Each record gives: D gene, clone size, J gene, V gene, CDR3 protein, CDR3 DNA. The D gene is left open where the match is weak. Clone size is not always given. Where it is, it says once, few, many or a class for expanded clones.

d_call: TRBD1; clone_size: few; j_call: TRBJ2-3; v_call: TRBV4-3; cdr3_aa: CASSPRTGDTQYF; cdr3_nt: TGCGCCAGCAGCCCGAGGACAGGGGATACGCAGTATTTT
d_call: TRBD2; clone_size: .; j_call: TRBJ2-3; v_call: TRBV9; cdr3_aa: CASSAPSYGGRADTQYF; cdr3_nt: TGTGCCAGCAGCGCCCCTAGCTACGGCGGGAGGGCAGATACGCAGTATTTT
d_call: .; clone_size: .; j_call: TRBJ2-7; v_call: TRBV25-1; cdr3_aa: CPCRDGNSYEQYF; cdr3_nt: TGTCCGTGTCGGGACGGTAACTCCTACGAGCAGTACTTC
d_call: .; clone_size: .; j_call: TRBJ2-3; v_call: TRBV6-5; cdr3_aa: CASSYPGRQDTDTQYF; cdr3_nt: TGTGCCAGCAGTTACCCGGGACGGCAAGACACAGATACGCAGTATTTT
d_call: .; clone_size: few; j_call: TRBJ1-2; v_call: TRBV10-3; cdr3_aa: CAISESTKVNYGYTF; cdr3_nt: TGTGCCATCAGTGAGTCGACGAAGGTGAACTATGGCTACACCTTC
d_call: TRBD2; clone_size: .; j_call: TRBJ2-5; v_call: TRBV19; cdr3_aa: CASKDSGSWGTQYF; cdr3_nt: TGTGCCAGTAAGGATAGCGGGAGTTGGGGGACCCAGTACTTC
d_call: .; clone_size: .; j_call: TRBJ1-1; v_call: TRBV29-1; cdr3_aa: CSVALRARAEAFF; cdr3_nt: TGCAGCGTTGCGCTGCGTGCGAGGGCTGAAGCTTTCTTT
d_call: TRBD2; clone_size: few; j_call: TRBJ2-5; v_call: TRBV5-5; cdr3_aa: CASSSTPGLAVVKETQYF; cdr3_nt: TGTGCCAGCAGCTCCACTCCGGGACTAGCGGTAGTAAAAGAGACCCAGTACTTC
d_call: TRBD1; clone_size: .; j_call: TRBJ1-2; v_call: TRBV4-1; cdr3_aa: CASSLPGGRDYGYTF; cdr3_nt: TGCGCCAGCAGCCTCCCAGGGGGCCGGGACTATGGCTACACCTTC
d_call: .; clone_size: many; j_call: TRBJ1-1; v_call: TRBV6-1; cdr3_aa: CASNLADWNTEAFF; cdr3_nt: TGTGCCAGCAACCTAGCCGACTGGAACACTGAAGCTTTCTTT
d_call: .; clone_size: once; j_call: TRBJ2-7; v_call: TRBV10-3; cdr3_aa: CAISAPAGVYEQYF; cdr3_nt: TGTGCCATCAGTGCCCCAGCAGGGGTCTACGAGCAGTACTTC